This TCR beta chain was sequenced for a study of control samples from healthy donors and cancer patients. The CDR3 covers 16 residues. V shed 5 bases, J shed 2 bases, and the junction held 6 bases outside the gene matches. Germline-derived CDR1 and CDR2 are LNHDA and SQIVND (reference sequence). Sequencing was performed with immunoSEQ multiplex PCR; in TCRdb, only in-frame clones are kept and a portion is missing. The sample has approximately 90,000 clones, more than 75% seen once. The chain combines TRBV19 with TRBJ2-3, with 11 bases fitting TRBD2. The sequenced material came from blood. The clonotype was recovered from a man aged 30 to 45 in good health. The CDR3 nucleotides are TGTGCCAGTAGTCAGCTAGCGGGGGGCCCCACAGATACGCAGTATTTT. As protein: CASSQLAGGPTDTQYF. Variable domain in full (rest from reference TRBV19 and TRBJ2-3): DGGITQSPKYLFRKEGQNVTLSCEQNLNHDAMYWYRQDPGQGLRLIYYSQIVNDFQKGDIAEGYSVSREKKESFPLTVTSAQKNPTAFYLCASSQLAGGPTDTQYFGPGTRLTVL.